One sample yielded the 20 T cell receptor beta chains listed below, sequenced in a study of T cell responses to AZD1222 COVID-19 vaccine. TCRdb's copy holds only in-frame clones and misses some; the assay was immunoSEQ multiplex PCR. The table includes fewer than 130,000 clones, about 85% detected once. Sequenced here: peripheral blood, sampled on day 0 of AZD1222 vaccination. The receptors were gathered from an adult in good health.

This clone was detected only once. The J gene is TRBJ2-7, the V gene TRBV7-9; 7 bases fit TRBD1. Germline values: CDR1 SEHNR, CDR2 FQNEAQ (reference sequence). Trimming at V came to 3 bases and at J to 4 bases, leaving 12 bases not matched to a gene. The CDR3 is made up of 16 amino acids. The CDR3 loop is CASSLPSGTEAYEQYF. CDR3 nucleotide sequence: TGTGCCAGCAGCTTGCCCTCCGGGACAGAAGCATACGAGCAGTACTTC. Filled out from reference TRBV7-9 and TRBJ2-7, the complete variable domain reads DTGVSQNPRHKITKRGQNVTFRCDPISEHNRLYWYRQTLGQGPEFLTYFQNEAQLEKSRLLSDRFSAERPKGSFSTLEIQRTEQGDSAMYLCASSLPSGTEAYEQYFGPGTRLTVT.

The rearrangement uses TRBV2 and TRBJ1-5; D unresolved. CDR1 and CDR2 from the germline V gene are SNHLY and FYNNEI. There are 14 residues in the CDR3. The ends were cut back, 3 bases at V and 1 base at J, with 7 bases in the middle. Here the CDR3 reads CASSDRNSNQPQHF. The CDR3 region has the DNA TGTGCCAGCAGTGACAGGAACAGCAATCAGCCCCAGCATTTT.

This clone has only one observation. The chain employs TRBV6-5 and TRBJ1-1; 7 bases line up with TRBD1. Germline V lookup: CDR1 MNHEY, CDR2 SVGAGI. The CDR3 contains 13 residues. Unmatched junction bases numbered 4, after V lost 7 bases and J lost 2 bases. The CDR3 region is CASKDRINTEAFF. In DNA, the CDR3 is TGTGCCAGCAAGGACAGGATCAACACTGAAGCTTTCTTT.

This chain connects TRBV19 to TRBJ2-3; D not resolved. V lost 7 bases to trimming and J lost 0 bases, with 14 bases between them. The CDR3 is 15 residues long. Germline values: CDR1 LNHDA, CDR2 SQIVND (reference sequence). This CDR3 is CASTLGVWSTDTQYF. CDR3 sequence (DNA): TGTGCCAGTACCCTTGGGGTTTGGAGCACAGATACGCAGTATTTT.

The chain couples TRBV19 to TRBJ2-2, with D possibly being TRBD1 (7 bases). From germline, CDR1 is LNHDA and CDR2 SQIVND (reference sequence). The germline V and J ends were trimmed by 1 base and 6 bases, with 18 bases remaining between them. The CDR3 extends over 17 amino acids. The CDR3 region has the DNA TGTGCCAGTAGTATAGTAGGAGGGGGCGATTTTGCCGGGGAGCTGTTTTTT. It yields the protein CASSIVGGGDFAGELFF.

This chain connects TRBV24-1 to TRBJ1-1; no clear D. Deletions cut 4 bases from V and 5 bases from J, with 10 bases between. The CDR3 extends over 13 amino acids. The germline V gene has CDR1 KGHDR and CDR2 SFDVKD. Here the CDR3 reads CATSDPTSTEAFF. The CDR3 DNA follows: TGTGCCACCAGTGACCCCACGTCGACTGAAGCTTTCTTT.

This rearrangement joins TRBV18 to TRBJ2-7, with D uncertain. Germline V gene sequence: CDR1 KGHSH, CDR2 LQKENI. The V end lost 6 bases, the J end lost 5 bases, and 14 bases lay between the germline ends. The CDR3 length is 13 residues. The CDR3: CASSPNTYDEQYF. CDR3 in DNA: TGTGCCAGCTCTCCGAACACCTACGACGAGCAGTACTTC.

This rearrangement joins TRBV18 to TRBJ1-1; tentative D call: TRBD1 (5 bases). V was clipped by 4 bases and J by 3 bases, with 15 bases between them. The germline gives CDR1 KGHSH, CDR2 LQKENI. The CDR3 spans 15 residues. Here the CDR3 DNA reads TGTGCCAGCTCACTAGTCGAGGGGTTTGACACTGAAGCTTTCTTT. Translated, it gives CASSLVEGFDTEAFF.

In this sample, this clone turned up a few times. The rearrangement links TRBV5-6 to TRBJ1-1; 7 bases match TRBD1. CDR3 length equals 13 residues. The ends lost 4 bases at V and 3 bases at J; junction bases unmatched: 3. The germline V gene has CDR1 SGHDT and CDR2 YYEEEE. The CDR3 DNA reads TGTGCCAGCAGCGGAGACAGGGACACTGAAGCTTTCTTT. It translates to CASSGDRDTEAFF.

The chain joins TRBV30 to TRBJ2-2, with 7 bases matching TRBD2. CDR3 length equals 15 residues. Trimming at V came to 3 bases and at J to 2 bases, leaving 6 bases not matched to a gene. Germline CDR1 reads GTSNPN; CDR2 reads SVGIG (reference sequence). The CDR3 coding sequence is TGTGCCTGGAGGGCTGCGGGAGCAAACACCGGGGAGCTGTTTTTT. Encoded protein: CAWRAAGANTGELFF. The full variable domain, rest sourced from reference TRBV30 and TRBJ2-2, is SQTIHQWPATLVQPVGSPLSLECTVEGTSNPNLYWYRQAAGRGLQLLFYSVGIGQISSEVPQNLSASRPQDRQFILSSKKLLLSDSGFYLCAWRAAGANTGELFFGEGSRLTVL.

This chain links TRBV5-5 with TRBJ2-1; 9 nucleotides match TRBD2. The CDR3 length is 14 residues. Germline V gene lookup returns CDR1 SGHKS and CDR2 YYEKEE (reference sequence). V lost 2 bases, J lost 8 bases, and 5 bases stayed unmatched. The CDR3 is CASSFGVAGDEQFF. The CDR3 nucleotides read TGTGCCAGCAGCTTCGGGGTAGCGGGGGATGAGCAGTTCTTC.

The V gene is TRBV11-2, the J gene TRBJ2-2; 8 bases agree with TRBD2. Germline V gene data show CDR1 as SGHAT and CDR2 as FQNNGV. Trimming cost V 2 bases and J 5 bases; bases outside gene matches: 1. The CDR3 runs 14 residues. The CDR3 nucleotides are TGTGCCAGCAGCTTATCGGGGGGGACCGGGGAGCTGTTTTTT. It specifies CASSLSGGTGELFF.

In DNA form, the CDR3 reads TGTGCCAGCGGGGGCACAGGGGTCTATGGCTACACCTTC. Its translation is CASGGTGVYGYTF. The chain employs TRBV7-9 and TRBJ1-2; 7 bases match TRBD1. CDR1 and CDR2 from the germline V gene are SEHNR and FQNEAQ (reference sequence). With 8 bases clipped from V and 4 bases from J, the junction kept 7 bases outside the gene matches. The CDR3 length is 13 residues.

The CDR3 DNA reads as TGTGCCAGTAGTCCTAACGACAGGGGCTACTCCTACAATGAGCAGTTCTTC. It codes for CASSPNDRGYSYNEQFF. V gene TRBV19 combines with J gene TRBJ2-1; 8 nucleotides match TRBD1. The germline V gene has CDR1 LNHDA and CDR2 SQIVND (reference sequence). Germline trimming cut 5 bases from V and 0 bases from J; bases unmatched to any gene: 9. This CDR3 is 17 amino acids long.

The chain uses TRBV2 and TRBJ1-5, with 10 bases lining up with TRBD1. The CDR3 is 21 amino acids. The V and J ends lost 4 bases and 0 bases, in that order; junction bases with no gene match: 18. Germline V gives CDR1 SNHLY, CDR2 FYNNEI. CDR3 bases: TGTGCCAGCAGTGGAGAAAGCCGGGACAGGGGACAATACCTTAGCAATCAGCCCCAGCATTTT. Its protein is CASSGESRDRGQYLSNQPQHF.

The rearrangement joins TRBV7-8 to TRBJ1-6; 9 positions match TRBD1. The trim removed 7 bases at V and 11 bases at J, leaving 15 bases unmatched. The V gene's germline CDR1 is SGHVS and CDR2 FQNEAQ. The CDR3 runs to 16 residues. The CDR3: CASTLIGGQGHPPLHF. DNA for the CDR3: TGTGCCAGCACCCTTATTGGGGGACAGGGACATCCACCCCTCCACTTT.

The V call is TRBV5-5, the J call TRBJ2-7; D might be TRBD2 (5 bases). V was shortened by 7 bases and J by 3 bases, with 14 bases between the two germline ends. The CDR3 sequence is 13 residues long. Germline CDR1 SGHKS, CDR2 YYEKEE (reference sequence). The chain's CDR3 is CASRRGQYYEQYF. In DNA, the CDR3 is TGTGCCAGCCGCAGAGGGCAGTACTACGAGCAGTACTTC.

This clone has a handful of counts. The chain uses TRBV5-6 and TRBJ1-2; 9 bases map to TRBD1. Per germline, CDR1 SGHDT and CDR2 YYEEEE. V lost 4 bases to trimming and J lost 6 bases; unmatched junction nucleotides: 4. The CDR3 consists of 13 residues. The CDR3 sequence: CASSRDRADGYTF. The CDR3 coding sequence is TGTGCCAGCAGCCGGGACAGGGCGGATGGCTACACCTTC.

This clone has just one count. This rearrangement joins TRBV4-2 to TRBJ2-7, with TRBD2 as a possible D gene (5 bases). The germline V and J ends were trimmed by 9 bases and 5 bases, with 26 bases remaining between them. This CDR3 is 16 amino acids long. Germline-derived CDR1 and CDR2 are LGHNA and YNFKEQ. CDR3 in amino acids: CASSEAAAFRIHEQYF. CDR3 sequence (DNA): TGTGCCAGTTCAGAAGCGGCGGCATTTAGGATCCACGAGCAGTACTTC.

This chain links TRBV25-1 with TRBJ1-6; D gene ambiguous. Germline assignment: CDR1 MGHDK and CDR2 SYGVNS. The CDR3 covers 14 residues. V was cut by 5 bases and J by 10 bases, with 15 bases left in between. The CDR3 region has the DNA TGTGCCAGCAGTCCCCCCGGTTTATACTCACCCCTCCACTTT. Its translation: CASSPPGLYSPLHF.